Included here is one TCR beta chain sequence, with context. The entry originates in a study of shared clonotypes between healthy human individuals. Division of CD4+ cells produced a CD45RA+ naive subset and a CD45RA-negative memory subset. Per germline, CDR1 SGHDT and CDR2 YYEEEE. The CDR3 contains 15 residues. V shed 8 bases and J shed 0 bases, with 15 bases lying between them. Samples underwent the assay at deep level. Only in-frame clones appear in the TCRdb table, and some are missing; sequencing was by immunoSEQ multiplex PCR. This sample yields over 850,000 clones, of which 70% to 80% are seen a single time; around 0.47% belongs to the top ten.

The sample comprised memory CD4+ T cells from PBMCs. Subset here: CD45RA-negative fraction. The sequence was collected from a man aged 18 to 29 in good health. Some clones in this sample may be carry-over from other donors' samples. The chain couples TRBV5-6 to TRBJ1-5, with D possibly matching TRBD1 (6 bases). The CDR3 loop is CASQRGGGSNQPQHF. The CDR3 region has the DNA TGTGCCAGTCAACGCGGAGGGGGTAGCAATCAGCCCCAGCATTTT. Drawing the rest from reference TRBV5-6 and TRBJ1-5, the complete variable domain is DAGVTQSPTHLIKTRGQQVTLRCSPKSGHDTVSWYQQALGQGPQFIFQYYEEEERQRGNFPDRFSGHQFPNYSSELNVNALLLGDSALYLCASQRGGGSNQPQHFGDGTRLSIL.